The 3 T cell receptor beta chains below were found in one sample sequenced in a study of identical twins. TCRdb independently ran MiXCR on the 5' RACE reads; one entry per CDR3 protein. The data hold about 190,000 distinct CDR3 sequences, with 15% to 20% observed a single time. Separately, the same data were catalogued under a study of T cells expressing NK-cell markers.

Specimen: CD8+ T cells sorted from blood. These receptors originate from a woman aged 18-29 years in good health.

This clonotype showed up just a few times. CDR3 in amino acids: CASSTSPEPYEQYF. CDR3 coding DNA: TGTGCCAGCAGCACGTCCCCGGAACCCTACGAGCAGTACTTC. V usage is TRBV7-9 and J usage is TRBJ2-7; no firm D call. The CDR3 extends over 14 amino acids. Deletions cut 5 bases from V and 2 bases from J, with 13 bases between. Germline-derived CDR1 and CDR2 are SEHNR and FQNEAQ (reference sequence).

This clonotype was counted between two and nine times. The chain recombines TRBV12-3 or TRBV12-4 with TRBJ1-4; D is unresolved. This CDR3 is built from 13 residues. Trimming removed 1 base from V and 8 bases from J, with 8 bases in between. In DNA form, the CDR3 reads TGTGCCAGCAGTTTAGGCCCGGCCGAAAAACTGTTTTTT. The encoded protein is CASSLGPAEKLFF.

This clonotype was detected only a few times. V usage is TRBV6-1 and J usage is TRBJ1-2; 9 bases agree with TRBD1. CDR3 size: 14 residues. Unmatched junction bases numbered 8, after V lost 8 bases and J lost 4 bases. The germline CDR1 and CDR2 sequences are MNHNS and SASEGT. CDR3 in amino acids: CASSGTGYLYGYTF. CDR3 nucleotide sequence: TGTGCCAGCTCCGGGACAGGGTACCTCTATGGCTACACCTTC.